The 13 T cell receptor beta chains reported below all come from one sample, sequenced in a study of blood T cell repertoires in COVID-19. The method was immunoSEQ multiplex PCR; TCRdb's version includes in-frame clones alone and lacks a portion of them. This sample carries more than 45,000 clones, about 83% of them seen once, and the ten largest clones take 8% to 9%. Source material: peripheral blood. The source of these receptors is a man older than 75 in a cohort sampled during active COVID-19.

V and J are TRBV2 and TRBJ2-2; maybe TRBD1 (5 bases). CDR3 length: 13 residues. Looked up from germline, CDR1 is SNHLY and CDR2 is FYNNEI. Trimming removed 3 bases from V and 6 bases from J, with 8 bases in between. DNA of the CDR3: TGTGCCAGCAGTGAGGCAGGGCCCGGGGAGCTGTTTTTT. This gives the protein CASSEAGPGELFF.

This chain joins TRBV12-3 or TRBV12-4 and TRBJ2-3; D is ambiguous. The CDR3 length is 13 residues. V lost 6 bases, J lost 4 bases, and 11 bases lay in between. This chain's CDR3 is CASRYPEADTQYF. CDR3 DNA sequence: TGTGCCAGCAGGTACCCCGAGGCAGATACGCAGTATTTT.

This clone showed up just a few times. As DNA, the CDR3 is TGTGCCAGCAGCCAAGTCCGGCCGACTAGCACAGATACGCAGTATTTT. Protein: CASSQVRPTSTDTQYF. This chain connects TRBV14 to TRBJ2-3; unclear D gene. Germline loops: CDR1 SGHDN, CDR2 FVKESK. The ends were cut back, 1 base at V and 0 bases at J, with 11 bases in the middle. The CDR3 runs 16 residues.

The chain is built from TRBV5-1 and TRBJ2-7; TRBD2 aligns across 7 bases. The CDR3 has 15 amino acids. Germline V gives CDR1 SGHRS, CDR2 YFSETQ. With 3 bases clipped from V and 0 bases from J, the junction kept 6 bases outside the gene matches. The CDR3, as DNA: TGCGCCAGCAGCTCCCGTGGCGGGAGCTCCTACGAGCAGTACTTC. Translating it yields CASSSRGGSSYEQYF.

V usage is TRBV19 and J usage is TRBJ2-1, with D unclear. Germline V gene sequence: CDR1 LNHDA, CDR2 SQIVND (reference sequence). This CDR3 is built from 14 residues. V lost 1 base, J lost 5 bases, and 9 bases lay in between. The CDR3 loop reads CASSIVVKNNEQFF. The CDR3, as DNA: TGTGCCAGTAGTATAGTTGTTAAAAACAATGAGCAGTTCTTC.

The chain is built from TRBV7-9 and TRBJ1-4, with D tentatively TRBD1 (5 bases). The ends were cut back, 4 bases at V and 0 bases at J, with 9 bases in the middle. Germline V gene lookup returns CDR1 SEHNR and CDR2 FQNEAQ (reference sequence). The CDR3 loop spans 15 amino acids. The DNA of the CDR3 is TGTGCCAGCAGCTCCGACAGATCAACTAATGAAAAACTGTTTTTT. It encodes CASSSDRSTNEKLFF.

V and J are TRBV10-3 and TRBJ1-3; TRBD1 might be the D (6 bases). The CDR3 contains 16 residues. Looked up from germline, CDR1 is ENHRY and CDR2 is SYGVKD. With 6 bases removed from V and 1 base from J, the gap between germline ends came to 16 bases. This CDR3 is CAISPPGRGSGNTIYF. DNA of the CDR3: TGTGCCATCAGCCCCCCCGGGAGGGGGTCTGGAAACACCATATATTTT.

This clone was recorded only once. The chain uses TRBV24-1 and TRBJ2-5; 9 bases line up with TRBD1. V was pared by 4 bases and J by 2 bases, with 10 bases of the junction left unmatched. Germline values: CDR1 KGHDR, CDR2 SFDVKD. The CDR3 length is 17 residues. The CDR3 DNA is TGTGCCACCAGTGACCCCGGACAGGGGCAGTGGCAAGAGACCCAGTACTTC. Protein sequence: CATSDPGQGQWQETQYF.

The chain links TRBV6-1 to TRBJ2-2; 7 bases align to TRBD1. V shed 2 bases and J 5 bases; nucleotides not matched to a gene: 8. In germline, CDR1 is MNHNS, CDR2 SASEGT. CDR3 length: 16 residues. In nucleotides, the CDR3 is TGTGCCAGCAGTGAACCCAGGGGGACACGTACCGGGGAGCTGTTTTTT. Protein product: CASSEPRGTRTGELFF.

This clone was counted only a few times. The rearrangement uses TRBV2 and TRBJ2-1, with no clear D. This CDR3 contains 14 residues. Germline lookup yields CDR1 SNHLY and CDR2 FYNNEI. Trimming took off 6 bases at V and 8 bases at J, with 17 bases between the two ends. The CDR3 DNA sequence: TGTGCCAGCAGAAAAAATGGCCTTACCCATGAGCAGTTCTTC. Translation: CASRKNGLTHEQFF. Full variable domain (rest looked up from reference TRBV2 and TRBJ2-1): EPEVTQTPSHQVTQMGQEVILRCVPISNHLYFYWYRQILGQKVEFLVSFYNNEISEKSEIFDDQFSVERPDGSNFTLKIRSTKLEDSAMYFCASRKNGLTHEQFFGPGTRLTVL.

The CDR3 here is CASSHSGEQYF. The CDR3, as DNA: TGTGCCAGCAGCCACTCGGGCGAGCAGTACTTC. The chain couples TRBV3-1 (or the pseudogene TRBV3-2) to TRBJ2-7; D ambiguous. In germline, CDR1 is LGHDT, CDR2 YNNKEL (reference sequence). The CDR3 is 11 amino acids. Trimming shortened V by 3 bases and J by 6 bases, and 6 bases separated the two germline ends.

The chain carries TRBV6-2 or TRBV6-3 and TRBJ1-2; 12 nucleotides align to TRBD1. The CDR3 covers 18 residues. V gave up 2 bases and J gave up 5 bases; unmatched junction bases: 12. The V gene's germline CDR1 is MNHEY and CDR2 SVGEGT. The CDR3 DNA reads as TGTGCCAGCAGTTACCGCCCCCGGGACAGGGGGCGAGAATATGGCTACACCTTC. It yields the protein CASSYRPRDRGREYGYTF.

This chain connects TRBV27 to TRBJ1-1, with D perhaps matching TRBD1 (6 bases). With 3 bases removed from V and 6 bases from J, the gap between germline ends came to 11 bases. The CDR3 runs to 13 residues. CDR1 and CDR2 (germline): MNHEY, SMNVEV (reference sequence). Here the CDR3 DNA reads TGTGCCAGCAGTTTGCAGGGGAGGGCTGAAGCTTTCTTT. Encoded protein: CASSLQGRAEAFF.